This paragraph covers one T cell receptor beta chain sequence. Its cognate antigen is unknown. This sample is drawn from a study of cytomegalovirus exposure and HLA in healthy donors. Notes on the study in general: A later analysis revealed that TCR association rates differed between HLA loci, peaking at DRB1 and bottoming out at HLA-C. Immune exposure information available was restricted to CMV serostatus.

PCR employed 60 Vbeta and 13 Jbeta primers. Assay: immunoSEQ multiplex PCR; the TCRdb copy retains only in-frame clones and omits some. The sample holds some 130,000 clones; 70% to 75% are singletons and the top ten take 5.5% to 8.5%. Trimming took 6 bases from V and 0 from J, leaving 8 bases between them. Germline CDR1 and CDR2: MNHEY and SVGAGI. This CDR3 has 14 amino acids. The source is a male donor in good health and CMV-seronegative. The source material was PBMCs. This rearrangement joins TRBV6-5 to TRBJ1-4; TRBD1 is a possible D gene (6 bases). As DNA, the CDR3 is TGTGCCAGCAGACGGACAGCAACTAATGAAAAACTGTTTTTT. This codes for CASRRTATNEKLFF.